This T cell receptor (beta chain) was obtained from a study of CD8+CD57+ T cells in acquired aplastic anemia. Whole-study context: Sorted CD4+ plus CD8+ cells gave DNA averaging approximately 3.2 ug. General study findings and limits: Roughly 31 CD8+ CDR3 sequences occurred in both the patients and the controls.

TCR beta VDJ and CDR3 profiling used genomic DNA as template. TCRdb re-analysed the reads in MiXCR, keeping a single row per CDR3 protein. In the table there are over 250,000 distinct CDR3 sequences, under 65% of which are singletons. Points on this clonotype: What it binds is unknown.

By flow cytometry, patients selected for sequencing had shown an expansion of CD8+CD57+ cells. Blood came from patients not yet given any therapy. The CDR3 extends over 15 amino acids. The germline V gene has CDR1 SEHNR and CDR2 FQNEAQ (reference sequence). V lost 7 bases, J lost 6 bases, and 18 bases lay in between. This receptor was taken from a human donor with aplastic anemia. Sequenced: sorted CD4+, CD8+, or CD8+CD57+ T cells (not recorded which) from PBMCs. The V call is TRBV7-9, the J call TRBJ2-2; no definite D call. The CDR3 protein is CASTPPASLPGELFF. The CDR3 DNA reads TGTGCCAGCACACCGCCGGCGTCGCTCCCCGGGGAGCTGTTTTTT.